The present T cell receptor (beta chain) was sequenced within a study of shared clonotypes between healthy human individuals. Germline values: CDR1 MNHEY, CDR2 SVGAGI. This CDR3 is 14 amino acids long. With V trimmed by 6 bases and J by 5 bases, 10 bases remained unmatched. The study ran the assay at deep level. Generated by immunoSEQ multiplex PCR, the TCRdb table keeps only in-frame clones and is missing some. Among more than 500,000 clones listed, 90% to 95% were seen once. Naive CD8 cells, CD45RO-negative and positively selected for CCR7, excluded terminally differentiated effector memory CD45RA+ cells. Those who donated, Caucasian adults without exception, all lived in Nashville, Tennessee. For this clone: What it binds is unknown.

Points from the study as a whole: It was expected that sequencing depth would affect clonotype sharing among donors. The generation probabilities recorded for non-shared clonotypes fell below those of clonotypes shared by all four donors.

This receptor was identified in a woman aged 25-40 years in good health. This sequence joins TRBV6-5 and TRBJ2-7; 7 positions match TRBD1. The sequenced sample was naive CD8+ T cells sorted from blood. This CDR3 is CASSRAGGSHEQYF. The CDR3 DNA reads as TGTGCCAGCAGCAGGGCAGGGGGATCCCACGAGCAGTACTTC.